A selection of T cell receptor beta chains follows, all from one sample in a study of blood T cell repertoires in COVID-19. Generated by immunoSEQ multiplex PCR, the TCRdb table keeps only in-frame clones and is missing some. The data contain under 300,000 clones, 80% to 90% of them singletons. Sequenced input: PBMCs or T cells enriched from blood (not recorded which). Every receptor here comes from a woman aged 40 to 50 who had been exposed to COVID-19. The conserved cysteine and the conserved F or W are not part of the CDR3 here.

TRBV9,ASGLGEDTQY
TRBV19,ASNDRYNEKLF
TRBV24-1,ATNAGTGDYGYT
TRBV7-9,ASSSGTGNTEAF
TRBV7-9,ASSLAVNLGAQY
TRBV20-1,SASSRGPYEQY
TRBV6-2/TRBV6-3,ASSYFGAGNTIY
TRBV6-2/TRBV6-3,ASSYSLPRLAGWGTDTQY
TRBV4-2,ASSQGLARPRGQEQF
TRBV18,ASSRSSGGNLYEQY
TRBV19,ASSEQGAGASGANVLT
TRBV6-5,ASKGSTSVYEQY
TRBV3-1/TRBV3-2,ASSQPLWLAGEQETQY
TRBV3-1/TRBV3-2,ASSHGDRVGTDTQY
TRBV11-3,ASSSGGIRITDTQY
TRBV18,ASSVKTGVKDGYT
TRBV6-5,ASSYKGLVKNEQF
TRBV15,ATSRQKTTGGGYRNEQF
TRBV6-2/TRBV6-3,ASSRTVTRSYGYT
TRBV3-1/TRBV3-2,ASSQGRTARIPEAF
TRBV19,ASSAPGLADNEQF
TRBV5-5,ASSLGQGVGTEAF
TRBV19,ASKGQYNSPLH
TRBV11-3,ASSLPPLSIQY
TRBV3-1/TRBV3-2,ASSQPLAGHNEQF
TRBV9,ASSVGGDVTEAF
TRBV3-1/TRBV3-2,ASSQEAGNTIY
TRBV2,ASRGTATNEKLF
TRBV7-9,ASNTRERNTEAF
TRBV9,ASSPTGEMGGYT
TRBV7-9,ASDKGQGNSPLH
TRBV4-3,ASSQDSAGGRNTGELF
TRBV4-3,ASSQTPGQGDSYGYT
TRBV18,ASLAGANTGELF
TRBV9,ASSEDWNEQF
TRBV19,AKKRGPYNEQF